This TCR beta chain was observed in a study of PD-1 blockade in mismatch repair-deficient tumors listed by TCRdb under 2017. Background on the whole study: Between late 2013 and 2016, 90 or so consecutive patients with 12 mismatch repair-deficient cancer types, all previously treated and progressing, were enrolled in the trial. Tumor-associated T cell clones were tracked in the peripheral blood of patients responding to PD-1 blockade by deep sequencing of TCR CDR3 regions. General findings and caveats noted by the study authors: Clones residing in the tumor, which were often undetectable in blood before treatment, expanded quickly after pembrolizumab and then contracted, generally before radiologic responses.

Points on this clone: Its antigen has not been determined. No base quality information exists; no much larger clone differs at one position.

Mismatch repair deficiency was established in every enrolled patient by polymerase chain reaction or immunohistochemistry. TCR sequencing was carried out for three patients who responded to pembrolizumab therapy. Pembrolizumab PD-1 blockade was prospectively tested in advanced mismatch repair-deficient cancers, regardless of tissue of origin, in the phase II trial. Peripheral blood T cell samples were serially collected before and at multiple times after PD-1 blockade was started. Blood sampling time points were reported as weeks after the first dose of pembrolizumab. The germline V gene sets CDR1 to SGHVS and CDR2 to FQNEAQ. A distance of 12 bases separates the germline ends of V and J, which lose 5 bases and 5 bases respectively. Measured from the cysteine to the phenylalanine, the CDR3 is 13 residues long. Only the CDR3 portion is preserved as DNA: 39 bases, with reading frame beginning at the first base.

Receptor libraries were prepared by the immunoSEQ multiplex PCR assay. TCRdb mirrors the immuneACCESS table, restricted to in-frame sequences. Some clones are absent from its copies; in checked studies, under half trace to an unresolved V gene, and the reason for the others is unknown. The sample records 90,000 to 120,000 clones, about 79% of which are singletons. Of the sample, 6.3% falls within the top ten clones. The sequence came from an adult with mismatch repair-deficient cancer. Recombination connected TRBV7-8 to TRBJ1-2; no D gene call is confident. Sample: peripheral blood, taken less than 37 weeks after starting pembrolizumab. The bases read TGTGCCAGCAGCACCCCTCGTCTTTATGGCTACACCTTC. Its protein is CASSTPRLYGYTF.